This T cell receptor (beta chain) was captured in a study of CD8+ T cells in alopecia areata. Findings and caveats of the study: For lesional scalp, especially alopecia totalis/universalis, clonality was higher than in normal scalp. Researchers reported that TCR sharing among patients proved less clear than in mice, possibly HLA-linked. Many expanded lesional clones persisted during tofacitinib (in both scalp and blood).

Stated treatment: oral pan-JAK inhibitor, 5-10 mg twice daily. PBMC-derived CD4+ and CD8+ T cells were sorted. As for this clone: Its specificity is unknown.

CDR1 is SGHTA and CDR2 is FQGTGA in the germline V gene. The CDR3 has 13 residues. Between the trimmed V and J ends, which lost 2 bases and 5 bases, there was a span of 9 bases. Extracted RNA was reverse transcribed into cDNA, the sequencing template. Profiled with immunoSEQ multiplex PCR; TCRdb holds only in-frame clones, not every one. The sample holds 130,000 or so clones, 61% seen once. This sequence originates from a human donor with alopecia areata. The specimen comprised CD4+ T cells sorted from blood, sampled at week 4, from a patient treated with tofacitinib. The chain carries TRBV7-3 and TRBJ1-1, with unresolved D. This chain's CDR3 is CASSLHGVTEAFF. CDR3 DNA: TGTGCCAGCAGCTTACATGGGGTTACTGAAGCTTTCTTT. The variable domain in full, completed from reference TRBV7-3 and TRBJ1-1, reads GAGVSQTPSNKVTEKGKYVELRCDPISGHTALYWYRQSLGQGPEFLIYFQGTGAADDSGLPNDRFFAVRPEGSVSTLKIQRTERGDSAVYLCASSLHGVTEAFFGQGTRLTVV.